What follows describes a single T cell receptor beta chain. TCRdb keeps only in-frame clones here, not all; method: immunoSEQ multiplex PCR. The sample has fewer than 350,000 clones, approximately 91% seen once; the top ten hold about 2.3%. The ends lost 3 bases at V and 4 bases at J; junction bases unmatched: 12. This CDR3 has 18 amino acids. CDR1 and CDR2 from the germline V gene are SGHVS and FNYEAQ. The sample originates from a study of blood T cell repertoires in COVID-19. Whole-study context: PBMCs, B-cell-depleted T cells, or T cells were the source of the cDNA or gDNA that made up the material.

Material for sequencing was PBMCs or T cells enriched from blood (not recorded which). This clonotype was sampled from a middle-aged woman with acute COVID-19. J is TRBJ2-3 and V is TRBV7-6; the match to TRBD2 covers 11 bases. The CDR3 sequence is CASSFRPSTSGSSDTQYF. CDR3 DNA sequence: TGTGCCAGCAGCTTCCGCCCCTCTACTAGCGGGAGTTCAGATACGCAGTATTTT.